These 19 T cell receptor beta chains were sequenced from one sample in a study of cytomegalovirus exposure and HLA in healthy donors. The PCR was carried out with 60 Vbeta primers and 13 Jbeta primers. Sequencing used immunoSEQ multiplex PCR; TCRdb keeps in-frame clones, though not all of them. Here the sample table reports around 150,000 clones. What was sequenced was PBMCs. The source is a woman in her fifties or sixties in good health and CMV-seronegative.

The gene calls are TRBV11-3 and TRBJ2-7; TRBD2 aligns across 7 bases. Germline values: CDR1 SGHNT, CDR2 YENEEA. CDR3 length equals 14 residues. V was clipped by 3 bases and J by 0 bases; unmatched bases: 2. The CDR3 is CASSLGGSSYEQYF. The CDR3 region has the DNA TGTGCCAGCAGCTTGGGCGGGAGCTCCTACGAGCAGTACTTC.

The V gene is TRBV7-7, the J gene TRBJ2-5; 10 nucleotides align to TRBD1. CDR3 length: 15 residues. CDR1 and CDR2 from the germline V gene are SSHAT and FNYEAQ (reference sequence). J gave up 1 base and V 4 bases, and 3 bases lay outside the gene matches. DNA of the CDR3: TGTGCCAGCAGCTCCGGACAGGGGGGCCAAGAGACCCAGTACTTC. Amino acids: CASSSGQGGQETQYF. The full variable domain, completed using reference TRBV7-7 and TRBJ2-5, is GAGVSQSPRYKVTKRGQDVTLRCDPISSHATLYWYQQALGQGPEFLTYFNYEAQPDKSGLPSDRFSAERPEGSISTLTIQRTEQRDSAMYRCASSSGQGGQETQYFGPGTRLLVL.

As to this clone: An end of the junction differs from the germline gene, which may be a read error. CDR3 DNA sequence: TGTGCCACCAGCAGAAACCGACAGGGTGCAGGTTCACTCCTCCACTTT. Translated: CATSRNRQGAGSLLHF. The chain joins TRBV15 to TRBJ1-6, with TRBD1 matching over 7 bases. Germline CDR1 and CDR2: LNHNV and YYDKDF (reference sequence). This CDR3 comprises 16 residues.

The V gene is TRBV29-1, the J gene TRBJ2-1, with 10 positions matching TRBD1. The length of the CDR3 is 12 residues. V lost 4 bases and J lost 8; bases outside the gene matches: 2. The germline gives CDR1 SQVTM, CDR2 ANQGSEA. The CDR3 reads CSVGDRGDEQFF. The CDR3 DNA is TGCAGCGTTGGGGACAGGGGCGATGAGCAGTTCTTC.

This chain joins TRBV9 and TRBJ2-5; 9 bases line up with TRBD2. J gave up 5 bases and V 0 bases, and 5 bases lay outside the gene matches. Germline V gene lookup returns CDR1 SGDLS and CDR2 YYNGEE. The CDR3 runs 15 residues. CDR3 nucleotides: TGTGCCAGCAGCGTAGCTAGCGGGGTCCGGGAGACCCAGTACTTC. The encoded protein is CASSVASGVRETQYF.

The CDR3 here is CASSIEGGTEAFF. CDR3 sequence (DNA): TGTGCCAGTAGTATCGAGGGAGGCACTGAAGCTTTCTTT. The genes are TRBV19 and TRBJ1-1; D unclear. This CDR3 has 13 residues. The V end lost 3 bases, the J end lost 4 bases, and 9 bases lay between the germline ends. CDR1 and CDR2 from the germline V gene are LNHDA and SQIVND (reference sequence). The complete variable domain, with remaining parts taken from reference TRBV19 and TRBJ1-1, reads DGGITQSPKYLFRKEGQNVTLSCEQNLNHDAMYWYRQDPGQGLRLIYYSQIVNDFQKGDIAEGYSVSREKKESFPLTVTSAQKNPTAFYLCASSIEGGTEAFFGQGTRLTVV.

CDR3 region: CASSPDRMGTDTQYF. The CDR3 DNA reads TGTGCCAGCTCACCCGACAGAATGGGCACAGATACGCAGTATTTT. The chain is built from TRBV18 and TRBJ2-3; D perhaps matches TRBD1 (5 bases). V was pared by 3 bases and J by 1 base, with 11 bases between. CDR3 length: 15 residues. The germline V gene encodes CDR1 KGHSH and CDR2 LQKENI.

This chain uses TRBV9 with TRBJ2-3; 8 bases align to TRBD1. CDR1 and CDR2 (germline): SGDLS, YYNGEE. V gave up 4 bases and J gave up 6 bases; unmatched junction bases: 13. The CDR3 has 16 residues. CDR3 in amino acids: CASSLTRDRRGDTQYF. In DNA form, the CDR3 reads TGTGCCAGCAGCTTGACCCGGGACAGGCGCGGTGATACGCAGTATTTT.

The rearrangement links TRBV2 to TRBJ1-6; 7 bases agree with TRBD1. Germline V gene data show CDR1 as SNHLY and CDR2 as FYNNEI. The CDR3 runs to 16 residues. Trimming cost V 4 bases and J 6 bases; bases outside gene matches: 9. CDR3 DNA sequence: TGTGCCAGCAGTGCCTTACAGGGGAAGCCTAATTCACCCCTCCACTTT. Amino acid sequence: CASSALQGKPNSPLHF.

This chain connects TRBV29-1 to TRBJ2-3, with D possibly matching TRBD1 (6 bases). CDR1 SQVTM and CDR2 ANQGSEA come from the germline V gene. The CDR3 contains 14 residues. The V and J ends lost 1 base and 2 bases respectively, with 10 bases between them. The CDR3 protein is CSVEGSGVTDTQYF. Written as DNA, the CDR3 is TGCAGCGTTGAAGGCTCAGGGGTCACAGATACGCAGTATTTT.

As for this clone: Other DNA sequences of this sample code for an identical CDR3. The J gene is TRBJ1-1, the V gene TRBV7-9; D is possibly TRBD1 (6 bases). The CDR3 loop spans 15 amino acids. Per germline, CDR1 SEHNR and CDR2 FQNEAQ (reference sequence). V was pared by 5 bases and J by 4 bases, with 17 bases between. CDR3 sequence reads: CASSTGQGRATEAFF. The CDR3 nucleotides are TGTGCCAGCAGCACGGGGCAGGGGAGGGCCACTGAAGCTTTCTTT.

This chain connects TRBV2 to TRBJ2-7; TRBD2 agrees at 11 bases. V was clipped by 10 bases and J by 0 bases; unmatched bases: 5. CDR1 SNHLY and CDR2 FYNNEI come from the germline V gene. There are 14 residues in the CDR3. The CDR3 nucleotides are TGTGCCACGCAGGGACTAGCGGCCTCCTACGAGCAGTACTTC. Amino acid sequence: CATQGLAASYEQYF.

This chain links TRBV7-9 with TRBJ2-5; 8 bases agree with TRBD1. The CDR3 is made up of 14 amino acids. With 5 bases clipped from V and 5 bases from J, the junction kept 7 bases outside the gene matches. Per the germline V gene, CDR1 is SEHNR and CDR2 is FQNEAQ (reference sequence). CDR3 nucleotides: TGTGCCAGCAGCCCAGGGGGCAGTTGGGAGACCCAGTACTTC. The encoded protein is CASSPGGSWETQYF.

This sequence joins TRBV7-2 and TRBJ2-3; TRBD2 matches at 7 bases. There are 15 residues in the CDR3. V lost 5 bases to trimming and J lost 1 base; unmatched junction nucleotides: 6. CDR1 is SGHTA, CDR2 FQGNSA, per germline. CDR3 nucleotide sequence: TGTGCCAGCAGCCTGGTGGGGGGGGGCACAGATACGCAGTATTTT. Amino acid sequence: CASSLVGGGTDTQYF.

The chain combines TRBV7-9 with TRBJ2-7; possibly TRBD1 for D (6 bases). The CDR3 extends over 13 amino acids. The V gene lost 4 bases and the J gene lost 7 bases, with 14 bases spanning the gap. Germline V gives CDR1 SEHNR, CDR2 FQNEAQ (reference sequence). The CDR3 loop reads CASSWIAGVEQYF. The CDR3 nucleotides read TGTGCCAGCAGCTGGATTGCAGGGGTAGAGCAGTACTTC.

The chain combines TRBV4-1 with TRBJ2-1; 9 bases agree with TRBD2. Germline CDR1 and CDR2: MGHRA and YSYEKL. Trimming cost V 4 bases and J 2 bases; bases outside gene matches: 9. The CDR3 is made up of 17 amino acids. For the CDR3, the DNA is TGCGCCAGCAGCCGCAAACCGGCGGGGGGGACCTACAATGAGCAGTTCTTC. Translated: CASSRKPAGGTYNEQFF.

The V gene is TRBV5-1, the J gene TRBJ2-5; D not resolved. In germline, CDR1 is SGHRS, CDR2 YFSETQ. Trimming removed 0 bases at V and 3 bases at J, with 6 bases between. This CDR3 region has 13 residues. The CDR3 DNA follows: TGCGCCAGCAGCTTGGGGCAGGAAGAGACCCAGTACTTC. Translation gives CASSLGQEETQYF.

This chain joins TRBV7-9 and TRBJ2-7; D not resolved. This CDR3 contains 14 residues. The ends were cut back, 1 base at V and 3 bases at J, with 10 bases in the middle. Germline assignment: CDR1 SEHNR and CDR2 FQNEAQ (reference sequence). As DNA, the CDR3 is TGTGCCAGCAGCTTAGTGGCAGAAGTCTACGAGCAGTACTTC. Translated, it gives CASSLVAEVYEQYF.

The V and J genes are TRBV6-5 and TRBJ2-1, with 15 bases identical to TRBD2. Germline V CDR1 and CDR2: MNHEY, SVGAGI. This CDR3 is 15 amino acids long. J gave up 6 bases and V 6 bases, and 3 bases lay outside the gene matches. The CDR3: CASRGLAGGGNEQFF. CDR3 coding DNA: TGTGCCAGCAGAGGACTAGCGGGGGGGGGCAATGAGCAGTTCTTC.